This T cell receptor beta chain was sequenced for a study of tumor-infiltrating lymphocytes in oesophageal squamous cell carcinoma. This clonotype came up many times. In TCRdb, the PCR reads were re-called with MiXCR into one record per CDR3 protein. The data show more than 3,000 distinct CDR3 sequences, 16% seen once. The material sequenced was esophageal tumor tissue. This TCR was sampled from a male donor with esophageal squamous cell carcinoma.

CDR3 DNA sequence: TGCGCCAGCAGCCAAACGAAGACCCAATGGGTTAATACGCAGTATTTT. Protein: CASSQTKTQWVNTQYF. V usage is TRBV4-3 and J usage is TRBJ2-3, with D unclear. This CDR3 has 16 amino acids. Trimming left V 2 bases short and J 7 bases short, with 19 bases between. CDR1 and CDR2 (germline): LGHNA, YSLEER.